This entry lists 18 T cell receptor beta chains sequenced from one sample in a study of blood T cell repertoires in COVID-19. Assay used: immunoSEQ multiplex PCR; TCRdb lists only in-frame clones, some missing. The sample lists approximately 31,000 clones, 80% to 90% occurring once. The material sequenced was peripheral blood. The source is a woman aged 80 or over with active or convalescent COVID-19.

V gene TRBV7-9 combines with J gene TRBJ1-5; D perhaps matches TRBD1 (5 bases). The CDR3 consists of 14 residues. Trimming took off 6 bases at V and 0 bases at J, with 9 bases between the two ends. Germline CDR1 and CDR2: SEHNR and FQNEAQ (reference sequence). Written as DNA, the CDR3 is TGTGCCAGCAGTTCCGACAGTAGCAATCAGCCCCAGCATTTT. Encoded protein: CASSSDSSNQPQHF.

The J gene is TRBJ2-1, the V gene TRBV24-1; 7 bases are a match to TRBD2. In germline, CDR1 is KGHDR, CDR2 SFDVKD. Germline trimming cut 3 bases from V and 7 bases from J; bases unmatched to any gene: 8. This CDR3 has 15 amino acids. This CDR3 is CATSDASSGQNEQFF. The CDR3 nucleotides read TGTGCCACCAGTGATGCGTCTAGCGGTCAGAATGAGCAGTTCTTC.

This sequence joins TRBV7-3 and TRBJ1-1; 9 bases are shared with TRBD1. J gave up 4 bases and V 3 bases, and 3 bases lay outside the gene matches. In germline, CDR1 is SGHTA, CDR2 FQGTGA. CDR3 length: 14 residues. The CDR3 here is CASSFTGGLTEAFF. The CDR3 region has the DNA TGTGCCAGCAGCTTTACAGGGGGCCTCACTGAAGCTTTCTTT.

This chain joins TRBV3-1 (or the pseudogene TRBV3-2) and TRBJ1-4; D is uncertain. The germline CDR1 and CDR2 sequences are LGHDT and YNNKEL (reference sequence). Trimming stripped 2 bases from V and 7 bases from J, with 14 bases between. The CDR3 totals 15 residues. The CDR3 DNA reads as TGTGCCAGCAGCCAACGCGGGAGGGTGGGTGAAAAACTGTTTTTT. Translation gives CASSQRGRVGEKLFF.

This clone was recorded only once. The chain is built from TRBV5-1 and TRBJ2-3, with 10 bases that match TRBD1. This CDR3 contains 14 residues. The V gene end was trimmed by 4 bases and the J gene end by 4 bases; junction bases not matched to a gene: 3. Germline V gene lookup returns CDR1 SGHRS and CDR2 YFSETQ. The CDR3 here is CASSLGTGADTQYF. Here the CDR3 DNA reads TGCGCCAGCAGCCTCGGGACAGGGGCAGATACGCAGTATTTT. The entire variable domain, with the rest obtained from reference TRBV5-1 and TRBJ2-3, is as follows: KAGVTQTPRYLIKTRGQQVTLSCSPISGHRSVSWYQQTPGQGLQFLFEYFSETQRNKGNFPGRFSGRQFSNSRSEMNVSTLELGDSALYLCASSLGTGADTQYFGPGTRLTVL.

This clone appeared a single time. The chain combines TRBV28 with TRBJ2-3; 8 bases match TRBD1. Germline loops: CDR1 MDHEN, CDR2 SYDVKM. V trimming: 1 base; J trimming: 1 base; junction bases outside the gene matches: 4. The CDR3 spans 16 residues. CDR3 DNA sequence: TGTGCCAGCAGTTTATCAGGGACAGGTCGCACAGATACGCAGTATTTT. Its protein is CASSLSGTGRTDTQYF.

The table lists this clone with a count of one. The rearrangement uses TRBV15 and TRBJ2-7; 8 nucleotides line up with TRBD1. The CDR3 contains 16 residues. The V gene's germline CDR1 is LNHNV and CDR2 YYDKDF (reference sequence). V shed 0 bases, J shed 1 base, and the junction held 5 bases outside the gene matches. The CDR3 DNA follows: TGTGCCACCAGCAGAGATCGACAGGGGACTTCCTACGAGCAGTACTTC. It encodes CATSRDRQGTSYEQYF.

This chain connects TRBV4-2 to TRBJ1-1; TRBD1 aligns across 9 bases. Germline V CDR1 and CDR2: LGHNA, YNFKEQ. The CDR3 covers 17 residues. The trim removed 5 bases at V and 0 bases at J, leaving 10 bases unmatched. Here the CDR3 reads CASSKTGTGFMNTEAFF. The DNA for the CDR3 is TGTGCCAGCAGCAAAACCGGGACAGGGTTCATGAACACTGAAGCTTTCTTT.

V gene TRBV27 combines with J gene TRBJ2-2; 9 positions agree with TRBD2. V trimming: 7 bases; J trimming: 4 bases; junction bases outside the gene matches: 4. Germline-derived CDR1 and CDR2 are MNHEY and SMNVEV (reference sequence). The length of the CDR3 is 14 residues. The CDR3 DNA follows: TGTGCCAGCAATCGGCGGGGGGGCACCGGGGAGCTGTTTTTT. This translates into CASNRRGGTGELFF.

V is TRBV2 and J is TRBJ2-5, with D possibly TRBD2 on 5 matching bases. The CDR3 totals 14 residues. With 3 bases removed from V and 4 bases from J, the gap between germline ends came to 12 bases. The germline V gene encodes CDR1 SNHLY and CDR2 FYNNEI. CDR3: CASSEASLRETQYF. CDR3 coding DNA: TGTGCCAGCAGTGAGGCTAGCCTCCGAGAGACCCAGTACTTC.

The V gene is TRBV5-4, the J gene TRBJ2-1, with D maybe TRBD1 (5 bases). This CDR3 spans 11 amino acids. Looked up from germline, CDR1 is SGHNT and CDR2 is YYREEE (reference sequence). Trimming pared 5 bases from V and 9 bases from J, leaving 9 bases between. The CDR3 DNA reads as TGTGCCAGCAGGTTAAGGGGTGAGCAGTTCTTC. Its translation is CASRLRGEQFF.

J is TRBJ1-3 and V is TRBV5-1; possibly TRBD1 for D (6 bases). The CDR3 is 15 amino acids. Per germline, CDR1 SGHRS and CDR2 YFSETQ. V was shortened by 3 bases and J by 5 bases, with 15 bases between the two germline ends. CDR3 in amino acids: CASSSLPGHRNTIYF. CDR3 DNA sequence: TGCGCCAGCAGCTCCCTACCGGGACATAGAAACACCATATATTTT.

This clone has just one count. The CDR3 nucleotides read TGTGCCAGCAGCGGGGTAGCGGGGGGACTTTACAATGAGCAGTTCTTC. As protein: CASSGVAGGLYNEQFF. The chain uses TRBV3-1 (or the pseudogene TRBV3-2) and TRBJ2-1, with 10 bases matching TRBD2. With V trimmed by 5 bases and J by 4 bases, 8 bases remained unmatched. The CDR3 sequence is 16 residues long. The germline V gene encodes CDR1 LGHDT and CDR2 YNNKEL (reference sequence).

The chain is built from TRBV5-6 and TRBJ2-1, with 8 positions matching TRBD1. The CDR3 has 12 residues. With V trimmed by 4 bases and J by 9 bases, 3 bases remained unmatched. Germline lookup yields CDR1 SGHDT and CDR2 YYEEEE. CDR3 sequence (DNA): TGTGCCAGCAGCGACGACAGGGGTGAGCAGTTCTTC. Protein product: CASSDDRGEQFF.

The chain combines TRBV12-5 with TRBJ1-3; D perhaps matches TRBD1 (6 bases). The germline V and J ends were trimmed by 6 bases and 0 bases, with 12 bases remaining between them. Germline loops: CDR1 LGHNT, CDR2 FRNRAP. CDR3 length: 15 amino acids. The CDR3 sequence: CASGSDRPSGNTIYF. As DNA, the CDR3 is TGTGCTAGTGGCAGCGACAGGCCCTCTGGAAACACCATATATTTT.

This chain connects TRBV5-1 to TRBJ1-5, with no clear D. V lost 4 bases, J lost 4 bases, and 9 bases lay in between. This CDR3 comprises 13 residues. Germline V gives CDR1 SGHRS, CDR2 YFSETQ. In DNA, the CDR3 is TGCGCCAGCAGCCCCGGTTCGAATCAGCCCCAGCATTTT. Residues: CASSPGSNQPQHF. Complete variable domain (other parts from reference TRBV5-1 and TRBJ1-5): KAGVTQTPRYLIKTRGQQVTLSCSPISGHRSVSWYQQTPGQGLQFLFEYFSETQRNKGNFPGRFSGRQFSNSRSEMNVSTLELGDSALYLCASSPGSNQPQHFGDGTRLSIL.

This chain joins TRBV19 and TRBJ2-2; D is perhaps TRBD2 (6 bases). CDR1 and CDR2 (germline): LNHDA, SQIVND (reference sequence). Trimming took 3 bases from V and 0 from J, leaving 8 bases between them. The CDR3 consists of 15 residues. The DNA of the CDR3 is TGTGCCAGTAGTATCGGGGGTACGAACACCGGGGAGCTGTTTTTT. Translating it yields CASSIGGTNTGELFF.

The V call is TRBV11-2, the J call TRBJ1-3; TRBD1 agrees at 9 bases. This CDR3 is 15 amino acids long. Trimming cost V 5 bases and J 2 bases; bases outside gene matches: 4. The germline V gene encodes CDR1 SGHAT and CDR2 FQNNGV. CDR3 nucleotides: TGTGCCAGCAGCGCTACAGGGGGCCCTGGAAACACCATATATTTT. Translation: CASSATGGPGNTIYF.